These T cell receptor beta chains were read from a single sample in a study of T-cell reconstitution after alpha-beta-depleted transplantation in children. MiXCR, run by TCRdb on the PCR reads, gives a single entry per CDR3 protein. The table lists fewer than 500,000 distinct CDR3 sequences, 43% of them singletons. The sequences come from PBMCs, collected before TCRalphabeta/CD19-depleted stem cell transplant. These receptors came from a girl aged 2-10 years with aplastic anemia, due to receive a stem cell transplant. Each CDR3 is given with its conserved first and last residue.

TRBJ2-5 TRBV25-1 CASRKGETQYF
TRBJ2-7 TRBV5-1 CASSLGVSGRPAYEQYF
TRBJ2-3 TRBV12-3/TRBV12-4 CASSLPGRGGIPPKEVTDTQYF
TRBJ2-1 TRBV7-6 CASSLGVTSGLYNEQFF
TRBJ2-3 TRBV27 CASSLGTGARGDTQYF
TRBJ2-7 TRBV2 CASSDGSEQYF
TRBJ2-1 TRBV6-2/TRBV6-3 CASSYGWYRGTENEQFF
TRBJ2-5 TRBV5-5 CASRGAARTQETQYF
TRBJ1-1 TRBV29-1 CSVEAHMNTEAFF
TRBJ1-1 TRBV27 CASSPRTGLYTEAFF
TRBJ1-1 TRBV29-1 CSVVTNTEAFF
TRBJ2-3 TRBV20-1 CSARDGPRDRGMDTQYF
TRBJ1-2 TRBV7-2 CAIGQFYGYTF
TRBJ1-5 TRBV28 CASSLFVQPQHF